Listed below are T cell receptor beta chains from one sample, sequenced in a study of blood T cell repertoires in COVID-19. TCRdb's table, derived via immunoSEQ multiplex PCR, lists solely in-frame clones and lacks some. The sample holds a few hundred thousand clones, around 87% seen once. Input material: peripheral blood. The receptors were gathered from a woman aged 45-65 years who had recovered from COVID-19. The CDR3 runs from the conserved cysteine through the conserved F or W. The order of the fields is CDR3 protein, CDR3 DNA, J gene, clone size, V gene, D gene. D genes are given only for firm matches. The size field is filled for only some rows; it gives once, few, many or a size class.

CDR3 protein: CASSEPTGNSPLHF
CDR3 DNA: TGTGCCAGCAGTGAACCGACAGGGAATTCACCCCTCCACTTT
J gene: TRBJ1-6
clone size: -
V gene: TRBV2
D gene: TRBD1

CDR3 protein: CASSQTGGETQYF
CDR3 DNA: TGCGCCAGCAGCCAGACAGGGGGCGAGACCCAGTACTTC
J gene: TRBJ2-5
clone size: -
V gene: TRBV4-1
D gene: TRBD1

CDR3 protein: CASSEADRGPGYTF
CDR3 DNA: TGTGCCAGCAGTGAAGCTGACAGGGGGCCCGGCTACACCTTC
J gene: TRBJ1-2
clone size: -
V gene: TRBV6-1
D gene: TRBD1

CDR3 protein: CASSPGGKETQYF
CDR3 DNA: TGTGCCAGCAGCCCAGGAGGCAAAGAGACCCAGTACTTC
J gene: TRBJ2-5
clone size: -
V gene: TRBV7-2
D gene: -

CDR3 protein: CASSRDRLNTEAFF
CDR3 DNA: TGTGCCAGCTCGCGGGACAGGTTGAACACTGAAGCTTTCTTT
J gene: TRBJ1-1
clone size: once
V gene: TRBV18
D gene: TRBD1

CDR3 protein: CASLSGSGEQYF
CDR3 DNA: TGTGCCAGTCTTAGCGGGAGTGGCGAGCAGTACTTC
J gene: TRBJ2-7
clone size: -
V gene: TRBV28
D gene: TRBD2

CDR3 protein: CASSRGVSGRTRVMDEQYF
CDR3 DNA: TGTGCCAGCAGCCGGGGGGTAAGCGGGAGGACCCGGGTTATGGACGAGCAGTACTTC
J gene: TRBJ2-7
clone size: -
V gene: TRBV3-1/TRBV3-2
D gene: TRBD2

CDR3 protein: CASSNRDYNEQFF
CDR3 DNA: TGTGCCAGCAGCAACCGGGACTACAATGAGCAGTTCTTC
J gene: TRBJ2-1
clone size: few
V gene: TRBV5-5
D gene: -

CDR3 protein: CASSIQGYNEQFF
CDR3 DNA: TGTGCCAGTAGTATACAGGGATACAATGAGCAGTTCTTC
J gene: TRBJ2-1
clone size: -
V gene: TRBV19
D gene: -

CDR3 protein: CASSATRNTEAFF
CDR3 DNA: TGTGCCAGCAGCGCCACTAGGAACACTGAAGCTTTCTTT
J gene: TRBJ1-1
clone size: -
V gene: TRBV6-5
D gene: -

CDR3 protein: CASSLFGGNRETQYF
CDR3 DNA: TGTGCCAGCAGCTTATTTGGAGGGAACCGGGAGACCCAGTACTTC
J gene: TRBJ2-5
clone size: -
V gene: TRBV7-2
D gene: -

CDR3 protein: CASRASGGLYGYTF
CDR3 DNA: TGTGCCAGCAGGGCTAGCGGGGGCCTCTATGGCTACACCTTC
J gene: TRBJ1-2
clone size: -
V gene: TRBV6-5
D gene: -

CDR3 protein: CAAARPKGVAYEQYF
CDR3 DNA: TGTGCCGCTGCCCGGCCGAAGGGGGTCGCCTACGAGCAGTACTTC
J gene: TRBJ2-7
clone size: -
V gene: TRBV27
D gene: -